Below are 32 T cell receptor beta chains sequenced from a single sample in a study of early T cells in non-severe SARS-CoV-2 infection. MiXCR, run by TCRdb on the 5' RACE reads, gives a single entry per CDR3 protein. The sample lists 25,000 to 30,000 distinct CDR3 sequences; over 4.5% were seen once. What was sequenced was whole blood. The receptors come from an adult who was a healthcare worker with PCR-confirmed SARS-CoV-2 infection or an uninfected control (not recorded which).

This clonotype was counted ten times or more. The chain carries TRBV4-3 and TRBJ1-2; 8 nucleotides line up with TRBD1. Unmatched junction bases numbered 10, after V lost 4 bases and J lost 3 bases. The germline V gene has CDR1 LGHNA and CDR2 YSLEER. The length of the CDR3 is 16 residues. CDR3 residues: CASSRRTGSHDYGYTF. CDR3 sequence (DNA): TGCGCCAGCAGCCGCCGGACAGGGTCCCACGACTATGGCTACACCTTC.

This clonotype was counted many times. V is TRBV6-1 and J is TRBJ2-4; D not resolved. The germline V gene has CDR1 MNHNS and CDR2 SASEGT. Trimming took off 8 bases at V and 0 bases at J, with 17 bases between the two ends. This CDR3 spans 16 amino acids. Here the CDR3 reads CASGGTLRLAKNIQYF. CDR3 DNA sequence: TGTGCCAGCGGCGGAACACTGAGACTAGCCAAAAACATTCAGTACTTC.

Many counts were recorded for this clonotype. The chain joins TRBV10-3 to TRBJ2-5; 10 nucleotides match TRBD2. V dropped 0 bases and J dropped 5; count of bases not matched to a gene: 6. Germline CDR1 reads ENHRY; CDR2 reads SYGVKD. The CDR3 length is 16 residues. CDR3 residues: CAISESASGSGETQYF. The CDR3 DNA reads TGTGCCATCAGTGAGTCGGCTAGCGGGAGTGGGGAGACCCAGTACTTC.

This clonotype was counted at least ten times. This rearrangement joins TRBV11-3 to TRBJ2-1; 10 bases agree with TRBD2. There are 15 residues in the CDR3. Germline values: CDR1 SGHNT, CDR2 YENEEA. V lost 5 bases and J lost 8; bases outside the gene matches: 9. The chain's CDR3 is CASSRRTSGKHEQFF. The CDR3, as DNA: TGTGCCAGCAGCCGAAGGACTAGCGGAAAACATGAGCAGTTCTTC.

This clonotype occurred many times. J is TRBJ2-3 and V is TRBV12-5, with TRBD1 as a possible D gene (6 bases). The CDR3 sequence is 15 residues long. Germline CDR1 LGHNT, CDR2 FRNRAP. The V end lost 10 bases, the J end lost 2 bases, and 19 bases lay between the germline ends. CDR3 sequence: CAISRGSGPTDTQYF. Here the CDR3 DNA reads TGTGCTATATCGAGGGGGAGCGGACCCACAGATACGCAGTATTTT.

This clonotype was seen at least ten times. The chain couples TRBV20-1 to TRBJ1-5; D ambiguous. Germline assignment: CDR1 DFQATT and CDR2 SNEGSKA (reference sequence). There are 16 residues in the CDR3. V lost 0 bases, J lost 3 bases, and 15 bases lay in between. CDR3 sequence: CSARDRSGWHNQPQHF. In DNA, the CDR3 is TGCAGTGCTAGAGATCGATCGGGTTGGCACAATCAGCCCCAGCATTTT.

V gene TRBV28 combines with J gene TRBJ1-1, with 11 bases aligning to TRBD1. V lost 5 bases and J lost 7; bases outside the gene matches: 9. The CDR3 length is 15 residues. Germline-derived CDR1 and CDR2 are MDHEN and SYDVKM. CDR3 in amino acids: CASSPADRGRVEAFF. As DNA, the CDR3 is TGTGCCAGCAGTCCCGCGGACAGGGGGCGCGTTGAAGCTTTCTTT.

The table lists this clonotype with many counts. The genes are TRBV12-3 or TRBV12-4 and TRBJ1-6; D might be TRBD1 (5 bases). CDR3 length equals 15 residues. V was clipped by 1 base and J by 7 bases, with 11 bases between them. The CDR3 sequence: CASSLGGAWNSPLHF. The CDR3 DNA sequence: TGTGCCAGCAGTTTAGGAGGGGCATGGAATTCACCCCTCCACTTT.

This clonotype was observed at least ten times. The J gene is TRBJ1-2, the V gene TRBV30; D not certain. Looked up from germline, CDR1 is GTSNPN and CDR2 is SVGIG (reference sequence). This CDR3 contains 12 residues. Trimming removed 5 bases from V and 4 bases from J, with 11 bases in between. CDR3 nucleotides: TGTGCCTGGTCATCTCTCGGCTATGGCTACACCTTC. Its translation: CAWSSLGYGYTF.

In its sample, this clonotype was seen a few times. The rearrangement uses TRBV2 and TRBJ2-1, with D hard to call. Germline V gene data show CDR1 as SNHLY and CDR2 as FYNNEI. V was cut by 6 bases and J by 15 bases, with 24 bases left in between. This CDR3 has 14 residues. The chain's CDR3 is CASSSSTASTIGFF. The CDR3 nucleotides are TGTGCCAGCAGCTCATCGACTGCCTCGACGATCGGGTTCTTC.

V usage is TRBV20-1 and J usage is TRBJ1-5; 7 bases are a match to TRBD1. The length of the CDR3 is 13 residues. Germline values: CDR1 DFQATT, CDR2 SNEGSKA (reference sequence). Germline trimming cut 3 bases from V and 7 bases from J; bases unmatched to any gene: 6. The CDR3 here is CSARSEGAQPQHF. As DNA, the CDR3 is TGCAGTGCTAGGAGTGAGGGGGCGCAGCCCCAGCATTTT.

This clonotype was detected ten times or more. This chain's CDR3 is CSVTGTGGYEQYF. The CDR3 DNA reads TGCAGCGTTACCGGGACAGGGGGTTACGAGCAGTACTTC. This rearrangement joins TRBV29-1 to TRBJ2-7, with 11 bases identical to TRBD1. J lost 4 bases, V lost 5 bases, and 4 bases had no gene match. Germline V gene data show CDR1 as SQVTM and CDR2 as ANQGSEA. The CDR3 has 13 residues.

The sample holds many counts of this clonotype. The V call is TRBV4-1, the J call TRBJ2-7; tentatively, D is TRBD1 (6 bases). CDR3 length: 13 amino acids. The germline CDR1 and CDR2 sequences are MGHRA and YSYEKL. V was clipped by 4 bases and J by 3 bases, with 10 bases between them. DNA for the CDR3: TGCGCCAGCAGCCCGCAGGGGAACTACGAGCAGTACTTC. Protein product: CASSPQGNYEQYF.

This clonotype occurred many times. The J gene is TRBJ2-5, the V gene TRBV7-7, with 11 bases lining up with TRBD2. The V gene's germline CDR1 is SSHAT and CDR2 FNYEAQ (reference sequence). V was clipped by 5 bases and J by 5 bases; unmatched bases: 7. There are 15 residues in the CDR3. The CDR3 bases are TGTGCCAGCAGCCCTGGACTAGCGGGTCTGGAGACCCAGTACTTC. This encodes CASSPGLAGLETQYF.

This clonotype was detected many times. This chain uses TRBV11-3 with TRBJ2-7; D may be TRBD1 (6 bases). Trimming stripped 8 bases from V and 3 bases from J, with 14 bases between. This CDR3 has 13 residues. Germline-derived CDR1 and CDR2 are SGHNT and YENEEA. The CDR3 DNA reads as TGTGCCAGCCGACAGGTCCAAAACTACGAGCAGTACTTC. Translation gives CASRQVQNYEQYF.

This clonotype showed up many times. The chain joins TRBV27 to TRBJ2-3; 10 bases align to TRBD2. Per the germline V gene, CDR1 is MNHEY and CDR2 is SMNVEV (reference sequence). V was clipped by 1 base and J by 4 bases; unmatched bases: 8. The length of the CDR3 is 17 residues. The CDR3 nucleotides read TGTGCCAGCAGTTTATGGTCTAGCGGGAGTCGCGCAGATACGCAGTATTTT. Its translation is CASSLWSSGSRADTQYF.

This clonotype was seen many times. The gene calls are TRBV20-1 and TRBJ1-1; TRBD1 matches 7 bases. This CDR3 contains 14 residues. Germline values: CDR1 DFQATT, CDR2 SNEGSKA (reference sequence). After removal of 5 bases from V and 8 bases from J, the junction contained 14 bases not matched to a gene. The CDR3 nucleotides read TGCAGTGCTTCGAGACAGGGACTCGACAGGGAAGCTTTCTTT. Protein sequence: CSASRQGLDREAFF.

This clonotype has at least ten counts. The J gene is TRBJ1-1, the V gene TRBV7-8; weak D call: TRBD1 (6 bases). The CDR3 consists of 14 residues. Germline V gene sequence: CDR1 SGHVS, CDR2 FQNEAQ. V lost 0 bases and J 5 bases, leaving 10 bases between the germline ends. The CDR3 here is CASSLATGSTEAFF. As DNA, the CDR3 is TGTGCCAGCAGCTTAGCAACAGGGAGTACTGAAGCTTTCTTT.

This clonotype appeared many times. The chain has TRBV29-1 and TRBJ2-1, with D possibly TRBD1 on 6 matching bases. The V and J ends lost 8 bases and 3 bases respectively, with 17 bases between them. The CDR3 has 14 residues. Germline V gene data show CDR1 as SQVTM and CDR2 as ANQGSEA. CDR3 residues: CSMDSSSYYNEQFF. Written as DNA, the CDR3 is TGCAGCATGGACAGCTCCAGCTACTACAATGAGCAGTTCTTC.

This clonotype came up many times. CDR3 sequence reads: CASSQERGSSGNTIYF. The CDR3 DNA is TGTGCCAGCAGCCAAGAAAGGGGATCCTCTGGAAACACCATATATTTT. The chain joins TRBV3-1 to TRBJ1-3; D possibly corresponds to TRBD1 (5 bases). The length of the CDR3 is 16 residues. From germline, CDR1 is LGHDT and CDR2 YNNKEL (reference sequence). V shed 0 bases and J shed 0 bases, with 9 bases lying between them.

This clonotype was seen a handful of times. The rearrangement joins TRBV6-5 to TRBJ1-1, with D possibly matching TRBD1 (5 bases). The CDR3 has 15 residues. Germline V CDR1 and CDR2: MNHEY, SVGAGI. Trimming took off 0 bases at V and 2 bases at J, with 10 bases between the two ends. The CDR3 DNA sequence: TGTGCCAGCAGTTACTCTGGGACGGCTAACACTGAAGCTTTCTTT. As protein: CASSYSGTANTEAFF.

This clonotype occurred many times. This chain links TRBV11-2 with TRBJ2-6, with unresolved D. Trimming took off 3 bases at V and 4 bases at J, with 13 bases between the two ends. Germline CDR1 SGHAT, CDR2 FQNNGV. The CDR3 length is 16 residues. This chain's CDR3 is CASSFDRWAGANVLTF. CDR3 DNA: TGTGCCAGCAGCTTCGATCGGTGGGCCGGGGCCAACGTCCTGACTTTC.

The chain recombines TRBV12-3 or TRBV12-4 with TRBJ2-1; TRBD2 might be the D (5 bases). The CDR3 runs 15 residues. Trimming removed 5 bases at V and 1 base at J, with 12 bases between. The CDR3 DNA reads TGTGCCAGCAGTCCCCTAGCTATTTCCTACAATGAGCAGTTCTTC. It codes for CASSPLAISYNEQFF.

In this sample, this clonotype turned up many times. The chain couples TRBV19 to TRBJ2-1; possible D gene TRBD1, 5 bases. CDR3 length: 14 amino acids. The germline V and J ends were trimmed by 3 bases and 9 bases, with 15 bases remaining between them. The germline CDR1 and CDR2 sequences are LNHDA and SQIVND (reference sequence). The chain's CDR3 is CASSMWTPSREQFF. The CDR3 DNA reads TGTGCCAGTAGTATGTGGACACCCTCTCGTGAGCAGTTCTTC.

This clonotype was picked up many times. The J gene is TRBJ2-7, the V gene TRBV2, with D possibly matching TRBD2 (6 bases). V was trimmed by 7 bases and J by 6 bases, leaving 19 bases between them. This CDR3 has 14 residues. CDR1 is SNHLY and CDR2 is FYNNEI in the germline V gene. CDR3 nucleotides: TGTGCCAGCACTCAAGACCGCTACGGGGGCGAGCAGTACTTC. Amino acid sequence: CASTQDRYGGEQYF.

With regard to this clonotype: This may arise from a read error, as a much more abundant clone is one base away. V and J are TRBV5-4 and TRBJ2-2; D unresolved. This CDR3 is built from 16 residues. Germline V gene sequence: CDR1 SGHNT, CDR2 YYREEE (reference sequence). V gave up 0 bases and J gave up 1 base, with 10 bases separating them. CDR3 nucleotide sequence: TGTGCCAGCAGCTTGGCCTCCATGCGGAACACCGGGGAGCTGTTTTTT. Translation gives CASSLASMRNTGELFF.

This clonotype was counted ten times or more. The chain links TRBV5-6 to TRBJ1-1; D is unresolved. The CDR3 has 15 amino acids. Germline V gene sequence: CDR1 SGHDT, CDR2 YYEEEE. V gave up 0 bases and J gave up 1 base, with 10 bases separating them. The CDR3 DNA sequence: TGTGCCAGCAGCTTGGGTCAGATTTCGAACACTGAAGCTTTCTTT. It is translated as CASSLGQISNTEAFF.

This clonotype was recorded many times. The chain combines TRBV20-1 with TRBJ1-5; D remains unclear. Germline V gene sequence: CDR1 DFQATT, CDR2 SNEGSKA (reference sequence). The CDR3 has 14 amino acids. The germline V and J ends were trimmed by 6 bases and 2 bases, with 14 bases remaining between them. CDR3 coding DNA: TGCAGTGCAGCACGGGCTTGGGGCAATCAGCCCCAGCATTTT. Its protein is CSAARAWGNQPQHF.

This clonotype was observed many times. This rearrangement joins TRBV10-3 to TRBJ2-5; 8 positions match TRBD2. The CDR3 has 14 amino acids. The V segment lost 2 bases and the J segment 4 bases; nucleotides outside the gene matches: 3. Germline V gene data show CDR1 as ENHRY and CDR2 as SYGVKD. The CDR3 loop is CAISEGREGETQYF. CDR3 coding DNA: TGTGCCATCAGTGAGGGTCGGGAGGGAGAGACCCAGTACTTC.

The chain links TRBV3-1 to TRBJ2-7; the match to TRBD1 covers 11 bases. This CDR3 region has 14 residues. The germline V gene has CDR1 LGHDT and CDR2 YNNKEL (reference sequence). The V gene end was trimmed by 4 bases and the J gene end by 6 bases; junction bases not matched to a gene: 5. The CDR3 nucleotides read TGTGCCAGCAGCCCCGGACAGGGGGCTGGCGAGCAGTACTTC. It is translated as CASSPGQGAGEQYF.

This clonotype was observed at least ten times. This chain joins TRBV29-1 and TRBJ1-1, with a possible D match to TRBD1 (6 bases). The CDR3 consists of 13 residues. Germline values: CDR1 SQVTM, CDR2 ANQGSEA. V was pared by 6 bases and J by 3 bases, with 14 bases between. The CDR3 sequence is CSVGQSPDTEAFF. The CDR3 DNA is TGCAGCGTCGGACAGTCACCCGACACTGAAGCTTTCTTT.

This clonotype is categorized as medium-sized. The CDR3, as DNA: TGTGCCAGCAGGCCGGGGAGGCTCCAAGAGACCCAGTACTTC. Encoded protein: CASRPGRLQETQYF. This chain connects TRBV12-3 or TRBV12-4 to TRBJ2-5; perhaps TRBD2 as D (6 bases). The CDR3 has 14 amino acids. V was trimmed by 6 bases and J by 1 base, leaving 12 bases between them.